The 7 T cell receptor beta chains below were found in one sample sequenced in a study of T cell responses to AZD1222 COVID-19 vaccine. Libraries were prepared by immunoSEQ multiplex PCR; TCRdb keeps only in-frame clonotypes and omits some of them. The table shows tens of thousands of clones, with more than 80% occurring only once. The sequencing here drew on peripheral blood, taken on day 0 of AZD1222 vaccination. The receptors originated from an adult in good health.

The J gene is TRBJ2-3, the V gene TRBV18; no clear D. CDR3 length equals 16 residues. Germline assignment: CDR1 KGHSH and CDR2 LQKENI. The V end was cut by 2 bases, the J end by 1 base, with 13 bases between. The CDR3 is CASSPGYTVGTDTQYF. The CDR3 DNA follows: TGTGCCAGCTCACCAGGGTACACGGTCGGCACAGATACGCAGTATTTT.

The rearrangement joins TRBV4-1 to TRBJ1-5, with D possibly TRBD1 on 6 matching bases. This CDR3 is 16 amino acids long. The ends were cut back, 0 bases at V and 0 bases at J, with 9 bases in the middle. Germline V gene sequence: CDR1 MGHRA, CDR2 YSYEKL. CDR3 DNA: TGCGCCAGCAGCCAAGATGCGGACAGTAGCAATCAGCCCCAGCATTTT. It translates to CASSQDADSSNQPQHF.

This clone was seen once. The rearrangement links TRBV28 to TRBJ2-2, with D unresolved. Germline lookup yields CDR1 MDHEN and CDR2 SYDVKM. The CDR3 runs to 14 residues. Trimming cost V 6 bases and J 1 base, with 9 bases left between them. CDR3 nucleotide sequence: TGTGCCAGCAGGTCCGAGATGAACACCGGGGAGCTGTTTTTT. Translated, it gives CASRSEMNTGELFF.

CDR3 loop: CASSSPGVPDTQYF. CDR3 nucleotide sequence: TGTGCCAGCAGCTCTCCGGGTGTTCCAGATACGCAGTATTTT. This rearrangement joins TRBV7-2 to TRBJ2-3, with unresolved D. Germline V gives CDR1 SGHTA, CDR2 FQGNSA. This CDR3 is 14 amino acids long. V was shortened by 4 bases and J by 4 bases, with 12 bases between the two germline ends.

DNA for the CDR3: TGTGCCAGCAGCTTAGGGCAGGGATCAGGCAATCAGCCCCAGCATTTT. Encoded protein: CASSLGQGSGNQPQHF. This chain connects TRBV5-6 to TRBJ1-5; D might be TRBD1 (5 bases). This CDR3 is 16 amino acids long. The ends were cut back, 2 bases at V and 2 bases at J, with 14 bases in the middle. Germline assignment: CDR1 SGHDT and CDR2 YYEEEE.

The gene calls are TRBV9 and TRBJ2-7, with D perhaps TRBD2 (6 bases). V was cut by 4 bases and J by 2 bases, with 16 bases left in between. The germline V gene encodes CDR1 SGDLS and CDR2 YYNGEE. The CDR3 is 15 amino acids. CDR3 sequence: CASSSTSSPTYEQYF. Written as DNA, the CDR3 is TGTGCCAGCAGCAGTACTAGCTCCCCCACCTACGAGCAGTACTTC.

This chain uses TRBV10-2 with TRBJ1-2; D may be TRBD1 (6 bases). Germline loops: CDR1 WSHSY, CDR2 SAAADI. The CDR3 is 14 residues long. Deletions cut 7 bases from V and 7 bases from J, with 19 bases between. CDR3 protein: CASTTYQGSSGYTF. CDR3 coding DNA: TGCGCCAGCACCACATACCAGGGGAGTAGTGGCTACACCTTC.